This T cell receptor beta chain was documented in a study of blood T cell repertoires in COVID-19 (dated by TCRdb to the early 2020s). As for the study more broadly: The collaborator samples originated in the United States, Italy and Spain and spanned the acute and convalescent phases of COVID-19. The material from the prospective study consisted of cDNA or gDNA derived from T cells, B-cell-depleted T cells, or PBMCs. Deeply sampled blood TCRbeta repertoires from subjects exposed to, actively infected with, or recovered from COVID-19 were included in the dataset. The repertoires were released in a freely available public database meant as a resource for research on the immune response to SARS-CoV-2. Samples were obtained from the ongoing ImmuneRACE study (first 160 participants) and from over 1,000 subjects provided by 6 global collaborators. Nearly every sample came with metadata listing a de-identified subject ID, COVID-19 status, age in years and sex. Where available, HLA class I and class II types were taken from metadata supplied by the sample provider and were not determined by assay-based typing. Overall study outcomes, separate from this receptor: The amount of clinical and demographic metadata varied by source and participant and was provided uncurated.

TCRbeta CDR3 regions were amplified from genomic DNA by means of the immunoSEQ Assay, a bias-controlled multiplex PCR. For the original study's pipeline: Nucleated cell counts per sample were estimated from amplification of reference gene primers within the assay. Sequence reads were collapsed and filtered to measure the absolute abundance of every unique TCRbeta CDR3 rearrangement. For each sample, productive Simpson clonality was calculated by taking the square root of Simpson's diversity index across productive rearrangements. TCRdb's version of the immuneACCESS table is confined to in-frame rearrangements and falls short of the full clone set. An unresolved V gene accounts for under half of the shortfall where checked; the remainder is of unknown origin. That table gives V, J and clone size, and the DNA gave D and trimming. The sample data list approximately 52,000 clones, and about 90% of these were observed just once. Around 3.1% of the sample goes to the ten largest clones.

From its cysteine to its phenylalanine, the CDR3 spans 15 amino acids. CDR3 DNA only is kept here, 45 bases in frame from base 1. Ends trimmed: V by 4 bases, J by 5 bases; bases unmatched to a gene: 5. From a lookup of the germline V gene, CDR1 and CDR2 are MNHEY and SVGAGI. Collaborating institutions collected whole blood in K2EDTA tubes following their own protocols. Collaborator samples were shipped for TCRbeta analysis as frozen whole blood, isolated PBMCs, or DNA extracted from either sample type. A remark on this clone: The clone's antigen remains unknown. Base qualities are not recorded, but no much larger clone differs from it by a single base.

What was sequenced was peripheral blood. The rearrangement combines TRBV6-5 with TRBJ1-5; 10 junctional bases match TRBD1. The TCR comes from a human donor in a cohort sampled during active COVID-19. The nucleotide sequence reads TGTGCCAGCAGTTGGACAGGGGGGTACGATCAGCCCCAGCATTTT. Translated, this gives CASSWTGGYDQPQHF.